This note documents a single T cell receptor beta chain sequence. The sample belongs to a study of OX40 agonist ivuxolimab in advanced cancers. The method was immunoSEQ multiplex PCR; TCRdb's version includes in-frame clones alone and lacks a portion of them. In the table there are about 37,000 clones, approximately 80% of which are singletons. The germline V gene encodes CDR1 SGHDT and CDR2 YYEEEE. V lost 2 bases, J lost 12 bases, and 15 bases lay in between. This CDR3 is 12 amino acids long. The rearrangement links TRBV5-6 to TRBJ2-7, with D maybe TRBD2 (6 bases). Sample: CD4+ or CD8+ T cells sorted from blood, taken in a trial of the OX40 agonist ivuxolimab. The TCR was taken from an adult with an advanced solid tumor such as melanoma, head and neck, liver or kidney cancer. Here the CDR3 reads CASSFSGMDLYF. In DNA, the CDR3 is TGTGCCAGCAGCTTTAGCGGTATGGATTTGTACTTC.